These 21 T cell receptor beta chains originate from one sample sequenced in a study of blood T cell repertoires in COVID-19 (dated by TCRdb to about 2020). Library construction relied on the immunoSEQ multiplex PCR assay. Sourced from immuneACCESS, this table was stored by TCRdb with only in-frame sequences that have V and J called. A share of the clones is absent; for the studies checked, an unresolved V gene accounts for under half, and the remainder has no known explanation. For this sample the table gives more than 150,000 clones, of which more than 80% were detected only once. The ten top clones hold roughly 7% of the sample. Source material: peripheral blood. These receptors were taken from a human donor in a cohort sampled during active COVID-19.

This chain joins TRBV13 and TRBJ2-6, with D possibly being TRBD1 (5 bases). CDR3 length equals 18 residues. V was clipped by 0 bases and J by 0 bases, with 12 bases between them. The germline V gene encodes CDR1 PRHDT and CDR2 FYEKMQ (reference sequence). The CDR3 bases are TGTGCCAGCAGCTTAGGTACAGGTGATACCTCTGGGGCCAACGTCCTGACTTTC. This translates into CASSLGTGDTSGANVLTF.

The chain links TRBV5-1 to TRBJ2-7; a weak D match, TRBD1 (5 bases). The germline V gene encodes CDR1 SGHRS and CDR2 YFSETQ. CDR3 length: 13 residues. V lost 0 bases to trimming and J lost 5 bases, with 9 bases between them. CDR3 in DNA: TGCGCCAGCAGCTTGGGAATGGGGCACGAGCAGTACTTC. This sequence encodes CASSLGMGHEQYF. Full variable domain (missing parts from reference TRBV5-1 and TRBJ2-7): KAGVTQTPRYLIKTRGQQVTLSCSPISGHRSVSWYQQTPGQGLQFLFEYFSETQRNKGNFPGRFSGRQFSNSRSEMNVSTLELGDSALYLCASSLGMGHEQYFGPGTRLTVT.

The CDR3 nucleotides read TGTGCCATCAGTGAAAGGGACAGGGGCACAGATACGCAGTATTTT. Protein sequence: CAISERDRGTDTQYF. The genes are TRBV10-3 and TRBJ2-3; 9 nucleotides line up with TRBD1. J was trimmed by 1 base and V by 3 bases; bases with no gene match: 2. The CDR3 runs to 15 residues. CDR1 ENHRY and CDR2 SYGVKD come from the germline V gene.

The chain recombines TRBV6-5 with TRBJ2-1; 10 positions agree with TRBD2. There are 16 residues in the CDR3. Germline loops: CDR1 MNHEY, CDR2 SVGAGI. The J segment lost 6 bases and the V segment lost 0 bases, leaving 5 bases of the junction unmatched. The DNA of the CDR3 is TGTGCCAGCAGTTACTCTCTAGCGGGGGCCAGCAATGAGCAGTTCTTC. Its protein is CASSYSLAGASNEQFF.

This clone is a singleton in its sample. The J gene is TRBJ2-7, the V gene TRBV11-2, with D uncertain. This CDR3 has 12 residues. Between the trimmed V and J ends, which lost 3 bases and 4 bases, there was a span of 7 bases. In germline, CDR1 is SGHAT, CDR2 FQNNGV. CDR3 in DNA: TGTGCCAGCAGCTTTAGCAGATACGAGCAGTACTTC. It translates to CASSFSRYEQYF.

The DNA for the CDR3 is TGTGCCAGCAGTTACTCGAATCCCAGGAACAACTATGGCTACACCTTC. It is translated as CASSYSNPRNNYGYTF. This rearrangement joins TRBV6-5 to TRBJ1-2; unclear D gene. This CDR3 has 16 amino acids. Looked up from germline, CDR1 is MNHEY and CDR2 is SVGAGI. V dropped 0 bases and J dropped 2 bases, with 13 bases sitting between them.

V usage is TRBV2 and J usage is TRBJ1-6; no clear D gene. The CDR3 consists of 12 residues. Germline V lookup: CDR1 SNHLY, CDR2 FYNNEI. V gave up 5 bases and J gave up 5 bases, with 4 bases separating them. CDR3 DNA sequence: TGTGCCAGCAGTACAGATAATTCACCCCTCCACTTT. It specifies CASSTDNSPLHF.

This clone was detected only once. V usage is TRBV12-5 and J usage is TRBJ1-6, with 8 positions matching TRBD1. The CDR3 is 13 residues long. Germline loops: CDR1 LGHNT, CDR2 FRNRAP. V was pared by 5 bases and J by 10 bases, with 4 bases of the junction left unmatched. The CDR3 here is CASGDRGRSPLHF. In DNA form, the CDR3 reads TGTGCTAGTGGTGACAGGGGACGCTCACCCCTCCACTTT.

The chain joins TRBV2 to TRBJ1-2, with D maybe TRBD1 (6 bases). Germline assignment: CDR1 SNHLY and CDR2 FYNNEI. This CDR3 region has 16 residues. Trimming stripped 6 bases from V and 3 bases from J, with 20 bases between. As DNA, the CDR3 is TGTGCCAGCAGCGATGCCGGGACAAGATTCGACTATGGCTACACCTTC. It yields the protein CASSDAGTRFDYGYTF.

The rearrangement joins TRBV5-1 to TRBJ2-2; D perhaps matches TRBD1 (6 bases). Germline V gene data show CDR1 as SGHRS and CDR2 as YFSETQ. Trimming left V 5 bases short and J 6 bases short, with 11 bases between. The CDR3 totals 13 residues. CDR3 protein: CASSQDRPGELFF. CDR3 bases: TGCGCCAGCAGTCAAGACAGGCCCGGGGAGCTGTTTTTT.

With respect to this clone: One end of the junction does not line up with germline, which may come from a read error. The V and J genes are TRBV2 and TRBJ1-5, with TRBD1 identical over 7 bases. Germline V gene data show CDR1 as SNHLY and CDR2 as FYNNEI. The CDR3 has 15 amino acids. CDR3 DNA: TGTGCCAGCAGGGAAGGGACAGCTAGCAATCAGCCCCAGCATTTT. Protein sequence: CASREGTASNQPQHF.

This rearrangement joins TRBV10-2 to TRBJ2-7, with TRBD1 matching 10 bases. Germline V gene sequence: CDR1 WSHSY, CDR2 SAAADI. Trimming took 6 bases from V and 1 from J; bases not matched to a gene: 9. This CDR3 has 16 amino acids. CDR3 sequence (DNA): TGCGCCAGCAGAGCTGACAGGGGGCGTGTTTCCTACGAGCAGTACTTC. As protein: CASRADRGRVSYEQYF.

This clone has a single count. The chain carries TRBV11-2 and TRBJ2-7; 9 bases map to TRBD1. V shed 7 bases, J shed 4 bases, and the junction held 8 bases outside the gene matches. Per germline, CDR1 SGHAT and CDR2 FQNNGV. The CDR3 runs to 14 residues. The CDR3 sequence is CASNFGTGLYEQYF. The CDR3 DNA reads TGTGCCAGCAATTTTGGGACAGGGCTTTACGAGCAGTACTTC.

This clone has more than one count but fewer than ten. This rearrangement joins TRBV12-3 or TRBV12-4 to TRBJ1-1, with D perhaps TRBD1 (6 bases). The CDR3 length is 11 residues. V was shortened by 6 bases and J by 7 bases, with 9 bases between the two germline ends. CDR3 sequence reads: CASRRDIEAFF. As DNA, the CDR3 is TGTGCCAGCAGGAGGGACATTGAAGCTTTCTTT.

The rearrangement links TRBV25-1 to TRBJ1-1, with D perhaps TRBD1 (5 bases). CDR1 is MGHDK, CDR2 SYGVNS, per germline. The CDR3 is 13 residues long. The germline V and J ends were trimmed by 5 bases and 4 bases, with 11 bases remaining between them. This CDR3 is CASSFPGGTEAFF. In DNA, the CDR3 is TGTGCCAGCAGTTTTCCGGGGGGCACTGAAGCTTTCTTT. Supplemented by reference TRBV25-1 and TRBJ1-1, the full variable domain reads EADIYQTPRYLVIGTGKKITLECSQTMGHDKMYWYQQDPGMELHLIHYSYGVNSTEKGDLSSESTVSRIRTEHFPLTLESARPSHTSQYLCASSFPGGTEAFFGQGTRLTVV.

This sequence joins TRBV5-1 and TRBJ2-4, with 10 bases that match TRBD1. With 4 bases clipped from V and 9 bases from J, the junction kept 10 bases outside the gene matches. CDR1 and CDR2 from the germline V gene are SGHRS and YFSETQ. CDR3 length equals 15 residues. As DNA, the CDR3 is TGCGCCAGCAGCACAGGGACAGGGGATGCGAGCATTCAGTACTTC. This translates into CASSTGTGDASIQYF.

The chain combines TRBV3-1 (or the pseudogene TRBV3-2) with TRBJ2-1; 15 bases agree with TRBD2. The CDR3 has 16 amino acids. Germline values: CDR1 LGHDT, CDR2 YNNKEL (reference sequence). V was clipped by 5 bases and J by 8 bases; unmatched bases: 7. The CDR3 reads CASSDGTSGGRYEQFF. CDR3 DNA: TGTGCCAGCAGCGATGGGACTAGCGGGGGGAGGTATGAGCAGTTCTTC.

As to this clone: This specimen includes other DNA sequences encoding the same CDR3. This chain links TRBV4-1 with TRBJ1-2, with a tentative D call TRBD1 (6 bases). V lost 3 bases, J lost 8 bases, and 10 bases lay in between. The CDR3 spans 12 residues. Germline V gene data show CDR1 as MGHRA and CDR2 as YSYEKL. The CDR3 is CASSQGTFGYTF. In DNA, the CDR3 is TGCGCCAGCAGCCAGGGGACATTCGGCTACACCTTC.

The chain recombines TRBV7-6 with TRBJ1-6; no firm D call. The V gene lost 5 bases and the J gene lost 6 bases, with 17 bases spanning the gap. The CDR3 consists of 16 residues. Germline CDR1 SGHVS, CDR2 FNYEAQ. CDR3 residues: CASSQRSQDRNSPLHF. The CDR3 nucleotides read TGTGCCAGCAGCCAACGATCGCAGGATCGTAATTCACCCCTCCACTTT.

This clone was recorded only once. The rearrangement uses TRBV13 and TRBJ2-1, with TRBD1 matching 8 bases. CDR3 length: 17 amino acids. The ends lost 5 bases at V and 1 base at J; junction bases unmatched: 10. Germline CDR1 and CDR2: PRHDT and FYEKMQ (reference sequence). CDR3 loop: CASSALNRGTSYNEQFF. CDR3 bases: TGTGCCAGCAGCGCCCTTAACAGGGGGACTTCCTACAATGAGCAGTTCTTC.

The CDR3 sequence: CASSLAGAGYTF. CDR3 nucleotide sequence: TGTGCCAGCAGCTTAGCGGGGGCGGGCTACACCTTC. This chain uses TRBV7-8 with TRBJ1-2, with a tentative D call TRBD1 (6 bases). Trimming pared 0 bases from V and 8 bases from J, leaving 7 bases between. This CDR3 spans 12 amino acids. The germline V gene encodes CDR1 SGHVS and CDR2 FQNEAQ.